The entry that follows covers one TCR beta chain sequence. This record belongs to a study of blood T cell repertoires in COVID-19. Study context: PBMCs, B-cell-depleted T cells, or T cells provided the cDNA or gDNA that made up the material.

Original handling: Reference gene primer amplification gave nucleated cell count estimates. Repertoires were generated with immunoSEQ multiplex PCR, while TCRdb's copy carries only in-frame clones and drops some. V, J and clone size were drawn from that table, and D and trimming were deduced from the DNA. The data show about 200,000 clones, approximately 82% seen once. Assignments of participants to cohorts depended upon their own reported clinical history. The CDR3 runs 14 residues. V dropped 1 base and J dropped 4 bases, with 11 bases sitting between them. Germline-derived CDR1 and CDR2 are SGHNT and YYREEE (reference sequence).

The clonotype originates from an older woman with acute COVID-19. This rearrangement joins TRBV5-4 to TRBJ1-2, with unresolved D. The sample comprised PBMCs or T cells enriched from blood (not recorded which). The CDR3 here is CASSLSASVYGYTF. CDR3 in DNA: TGTGCCAGCAGCTTGTCCGCAAGCGTCTATGGCTACACCTTC.